At least ten counts were recorded for the clone carrying this T cell receptor beta chain. The antigen is undetermined. Patients between 18 and 65 years old had hyperthyroidism, newly diagnosed and lasting under 2 months. Patients having uncontrolled infection, another autoimmune disease, pregnancy or lactation were not included. Germline CDR1 reads MNHEY; CDR2 reads SMNVEV (reference sequence). The CDR3 length is 13 residues. Trimming shortened V by 7 bases and J by 10 bases, and 14 bases separated the two germline ends. This specimen comes from a study of T cells in Graves' hyperthyroidism and ophthalmopathy. Study-wide results and limits: Peripheral blood also featured most of the thyroid clonotypes expanded above 0.001.

Researchers took RNA transcripts and amplified the TCR beta CDR3 regions from them. Primed by the HTBI set, a first-round RT-PCR was run on the TCR CDR3. Via MiXCR, TCRdb re-called the multiplex PCR reads, giving one row per CDR3 protein. This sample has around 400,000 distinct CDR3 sequences, with approximately 14% found just once. The sequence was collected from a woman between 18 and 30 years old with Graves' hyperthyroidism that later progressed to Graves' ophthalmopathy. Sequences were obtained from blood. The V call is TRBV27, the J call TRBJ1-6, with D perhaps TRBD1 (5 bases). CDR3 residues: CASTRQLESPLHF. The DNA of the CDR3 is TGTGCCAGCACCCGACAGTTAGAGTCACCCCTCCACTTT.